The next 27 T cell receptor beta chains were all read from a single sample in a study of blood T cells in healthy people across ages. Through a sample-barcoded 5' primer and a J-beta primer mix, a second PCR was run for about 6 to 11 cycles. TCRdb re-derived calls from the 5' RACE reads in MiXCR, one entry per CDR3 protein. The sample consists of about 290,000 distinct CDR3 sequences, roughly 26% of them appearing once. Material for sequencing was blood. All receptors come from a woman aged 70 to 79 in good health.

This clonotype was counted a few times. The chain employs TRBV3-1 and TRBJ2-7, with 13 bases fitting TRBD2. This CDR3 is built from 17 residues. Germline V gene lookup returns CDR1 LGHDT and CDR2 YNNKEL (reference sequence). V lost 1 base to trimming and J lost 3 bases; unmatched junction nucleotides: 6. This CDR3 reads CASSQGPGLAGIYEQYF. In DNA form, the CDR3 reads TGTGCCAGCAGCCAAGGACCGGGACTAGCGGGGATCTACGAGCAGTACTTC.

The rearrangement links TRBV5-1 to TRBJ2-7; unclear D gene. The germline V gene encodes CDR1 SGHRS and CDR2 YFSETQ. Between the trimmed V and J ends, which lost 0 bases and 2 bases, there was a span of 12 bases. This CDR3 region has 15 residues. CDR3 in amino acids: CASSLGGSGTYEQYF. CDR3 nucleotides: TGCGCCAGCAGCTTGGGCGGTTCCGGAACCTACGAGCAGTACTTC. Full variable domain (remainder filled in from reference TRBV5-1 and TRBJ2-7): KAGVTQTPRYLIKTRGQQVTLSCSPISGHRSVSWYQQTPGQGLQFLFEYFSETQRNKGNFPGRFSGRQFSNSRSEMNVSTLELGDSALYLCASSLGGSGTYEQYFGPGTRLTVT.

In this sample, this clonotype turned up a few times. Likely a read error: the CDR3 ends without its conserved phenylalanine or tryptophan. The genes are TRBV3-1 and TRBJ1-4; D is undetermined. V lost 4 bases and J 5 bases, leaving 8 bases between the germline ends. Germline V gene data show CDR1 as LGHDT and CDR2 as YNNKEL (reference sequence). The CDR3 covers 13 residues. CDR3 in DNA: TGTGCCAGCAGCCGTGAGAGAAATGAAAAACTGTTTCTT. It translates to CASSRERNEKLFL.

The rearrangement uses TRBV9 and TRBJ2-5; D call uncertain. CDR3 length: 14 amino acids. V lost 0 bases and J lost 4, with 10 bases in between. Germline V gene sequence: CDR1 SGDLS, CDR2 YYNGEE. Here the CDR3 reads CASSVDHRIETQYF. CDR3 coding DNA: TGTGCCAGCAGCGTAGATCATAGAATAGAGACCCAGTACTTC.

This clonotype was seen a few times. The chain carries TRBV6-6 and TRBJ1-1, with D unclear. The CDR3 loop spans 11 amino acids. Trimming took off 5 bases at V and 6 bases at J, with 7 bases between the two ends. CDR1 and CDR2 (germline): MNHNY, SVGAGI (reference sequence). The DNA of the CDR3 is TGTGCCAGCAGTCGAAAGGCTGAAGCTTTCTTT. It yields the protein CASSRKAEAFF.

The V gene is TRBV6-5, the J gene TRBJ2-5; perhaps TRBD1 as D (6 bases). With the DNA end fitting TRBJ2-7 better, the J assignment may be wrong. CDR1 is MNHEY and CDR2 is SVGAGI in the germline V gene. The CDR3 contains 14 residues. The CDR3 region is CASSYHRDTYEQYF. CDR3 DNA sequence: TGTGCCAGCAGTTACCACAGGGATACCTACGAGCAGTACTTC.

The rearrangement links TRBV4-3 to TRBJ2-1; 11 nucleotides line up with TRBD2. This CDR3 contains 18 residues. The germline gives CDR1 LGHNA, CDR2 YSLEER. Trimming at V came to 4 bases and at J to 4 bases, leaving 12 bases not matched to a gene. CDR3 in amino acids: CASSLLRVAGGGYNEQFF. CDR3 sequence (DNA): TGCGCCAGCAGCCTACTCCGAGTAGCGGGAGGGGGTTACAATGAGCAGTTCTTC.

This clonotype was seen only a few times. The V and J genes are TRBV15 and TRBJ2-5; D gene uncertain. Germline-derived CDR1 and CDR2 are LNHNV and YYDKDF (reference sequence). The V end was cut by 0 bases, the J end by 5 bases, with 16 bases between. The CDR3 has 16 residues. CDR3 bases: TGTGCCACCAGCAGAGACCTACGAATACGAGAGGAGACCCAGTACTTC. This encodes CATSRDLRIREETQYF.

The chain employs TRBV2 and TRBJ2-1; 9 positions agree with TRBD2. Losses at the gene ends were 8 bases for V and 8 bases for J; bases not matched to a gene: 10. The length of the CDR3 is 14 residues. From germline, CDR1 is SNHLY and CDR2 FYNNEI. CDR3 bases: TGTGCCAGCGGAAGCGGGAGGATAGTCGATGAGCAGTTCTTC. Residues: CASGSGRIVDEQFF. The whole variable domain, remainder taken from reference TRBV2 and TRBJ2-1, is EPEVTQTPSHQVTQMGQEVILRCVPISNHLYFYWYRQILGQKVEFLVSFYNNEISEKSEIFDDQFSVERPDGSNFTLKIRSTKLEDSAMYFCASGSGRIVDEQFFGPGTRLTVL.

The V gene is TRBV3-1, the J gene TRBJ2-2; 9 bases map to TRBD1. The CDR3 consists of 16 residues. Germline loops: CDR1 LGHDT, CDR2 YNNKEL (reference sequence). Trimming took 1 base from V and 7 from J; bases not matched to a gene: 7. The CDR3 spells CASSQATGGPGGELFF. CDR3 coding DNA: TGTGCCAGCAGCCAAGCAACAGGGGGCCCGGGCGGGGAGCTGTTTTTT.

About this clonotype itself: One end of the junction fails to match germline, which may point to a read error. The chain carries TRBV7-7 and TRBJ2-5; TRBD2 is a possible D gene (5 bases). The CDR3 runs to 13 residues. Germline V gene data show CDR1 as SSHAT and CDR2 as FNYEAQ (reference sequence). The CDR3 bases are TGTGCTAGCAGTGGATCTAGCAAAGAGACCCAGTACTTC. Its protein product is CASSGSSKETQYF.

The chain has TRBV5-4 and TRBJ1-2; no clear D gene. The CDR3 consists of 16 residues. Trimming cost V 4 bases and J 4 bases, with 20 bases left between them. Germline lookup yields CDR1 SGHNT and CDR2 YYREEE (reference sequence). The CDR3 reads CASSPEVDSRSYGYTF. The CDR3 nucleotides read TGTGCCAGCAGCCCAGAGGTGGACTCCAGGTCCTATGGCTACACCTTC.

This clonotype turned up a few times. This chain joins TRBV20-1 and TRBJ2-2, with TRBD1 matching over 7 bases. V lost 6 bases to trimming and J lost 5 bases; unmatched junction nucleotides: 15. CDR1 is DFQATT and CDR2 is SNEGSKA in the germline V gene (reference sequence). CDR3 length: 16 amino acids. The CDR3: CSAPQRQGARTGELFF. CDR3 coding DNA: TGCAGTGCCCCACAGAGACAGGGCGCAAGAACCGGGGAGCTGTTTTTT.

This clonotype was found a few times. The chain uses TRBV18 and TRBJ2-7, with 10 positions matching TRBD2. Trimming cost V 1 base and J 0 bases; bases outside gene matches: 3. Per germline, CDR1 KGHSH and CDR2 LQKENI. The CDR3 is made up of 16 amino acids. The CDR3 loop is CASSPQPSGSSYEQYF. The DNA for the CDR3 is TGTGCCAGCTCACCACAACCTAGCGGGAGCTCCTACGAGCAGTACTTC.

The chain employs TRBV15 and TRBJ1-1; TRBD1 agrees at 8 bases. The CDR3 is 16 amino acids. Germline CDR1 and CDR2: LNHNV and YYDKDF (reference sequence). V lost 1 base, J lost 7 bases, and 11 bases stayed unmatched. CDR3 nucleotide sequence: TGTGCCACCAGCAGAGGGACAGGGACCCTAGCGAATGAAGCTTTCTTT. Its protein is CATSRGTGTLANEAFF.

The chain has TRBV7-2 and TRBJ1-1; the D is unclear. Per the germline V gene, CDR1 is SGHTA and CDR2 is FQGNSA. The CDR3 totals 14 residues. The V end lost 1 base, the J end lost 5 bases, and 11 bases lay between the germline ends. Here the CDR3 reads CASSLDIRGTEAFF. The CDR3 DNA sequence: TGTGCCAGCAGCTTAGACATCCGAGGGACTGAAGCTTTCTTT.

This clonotype has only a few counts. The chain combines TRBV7-9 with TRBJ1-2; a possible D gene is TRBD1 (5 bases). Germline V gene data show CDR1 as SEHNR and CDR2 as FQNEAQ (reference sequence). The CDR3 extends over 16 amino acids. V was clipped by 1 base and J by 0 bases, with 12 bases between them. The CDR3 nucleotides are TGTGCCAGCAGCTTAGAAAGGGCAGGGTCTAACTATGGCTACACCTTC. Amino acids: CASSLERAGSNYGYTF. The complete variable domain, with remaining parts taken from reference TRBV7-9 and TRBJ1-2, reads DTGVSQNPRHKITKRGQNVTFRCDPISEHNRLYWYRQTLGQGPEFLTYFQNEAQLEKSRLLSDRFSAERPKGSFSTLEIQRTEQGDSAMYLCASSLERAGSNYGYTFGSGTRLTVV.

This clonotype was seen a few times. The chain combines TRBV3-1 with TRBJ1-5; TRBD1 agrees at 10 bases. This CDR3 is 16 amino acids long. The V and J ends lost 3 bases and 6 bases, in that order; junction bases with no gene match: 8. Germline V gene data show CDR1 as LGHDT and CDR2 as YNNKEL (reference sequence). The CDR3 region has the DNA TGTGCCAGCAGCCAGACAGGGGGCGCGTCGGGTCAGCCCCAGCATTTT. Translation gives CASSQTGGASGQPQHF.

The gene calls are TRBV14 and TRBJ2-1; D possibly corresponds to TRBD1 (6 bases). Trimming removed 0 bases at V and 9 bases at J, with 12 bases between. The CDR3 extends over 14 amino acids. Germline lookup yields CDR1 SGHDN and CDR2 FVKESK. The CDR3 protein is CASSQEGGRVEQFF. The DNA of the CDR3 is TGTGCCAGCAGCCAAGAAGGGGGTAGGGTTGAGCAGTTCTTC.

This clonotype was detected ten times or more. The rearrangement joins TRBV24-1 to TRBJ2-1; 7 bases are shared with TRBD1. This CDR3 is built from 13 residues. From germline, CDR1 is KGHDR and CDR2 SFDVKD. Trimming at V came to 9 bases and at J to 10 bases, leaving 11 bases not matched to a gene. Written as DNA, the CDR3 is TGTGCCACCCGGTCAGACAGGGTCGGGGAGCAGTTCTTC. Translated, it gives CATRSDRVGEQFF.

A few counts support this clonotype. The rearrangement links TRBV28 to TRBJ2-1; TRBD2 matches 9 bases. Germline CDR1 is MDHEN and CDR2 is SYDVKM. The CDR3 consists of 15 residues. V lost 6 bases to trimming and J lost 1 base; unmatched junction nucleotides: 4. The CDR3 DNA is TGTGCCAGCAGCTCCAGCGGGGGGTCCTACAATGAGCAGTTCTTC. Amino acid sequence: CASSSSGGSYNEQFF.

V is TRBV7-2 and J is TRBJ1-5; 7 bases are a match to TRBD1. CDR3 length: 16 amino acids. Germline V gene lookup returns CDR1 SGHTA and CDR2 FQGNSA. V gave up 4 bases and J gave up 0 bases; unmatched junction bases: 6. CDR3 sequence reads: CASSSSTGDSNQPQHF. The CDR3 DNA follows: TGTGCCAGCAGCTCTTCTACAGGGGATAGCAATCAGCCCCAGCATTTT.

The chain recombines TRBV15 with TRBJ1-4; D possibly corresponds to TRBD1 (5 bases). Trimming left V 0 bases short and J 10 bases short, with 9 bases between. Per germline, CDR1 LNHNV and CDR2 YYDKDF (reference sequence). The CDR3 has 13 amino acids. This CDR3 is CATSRDQGGKLFF. The CDR3 DNA follows: TGTGCCACCAGCAGAGATCAGGGCGGAAAACTGTTTTTT.

The rearrangement links TRBV28 to TRBJ2-3, with D tentatively TRBD1 or TRBD2 (6 bases each). With 6 bases removed from V and 0 bases from J, the gap between germline ends came to 13 bases. The CDR3 spans 15 residues. CDR1 and CDR2 (germline): MDHEN, SYDVKM. The CDR3 is CASSLGGGSTDTQYF. In DNA, the CDR3 is TGTGCCAGCAGCCTCGGGGGCGGGAGCACAGATACGCAGTATTTT.

This clonotype was counted many times. The chain is built from TRBV4-3 and TRBJ1-2, with 9 positions matching TRBD1. The CDR3 has 15 residues. Germline-derived CDR1 and CDR2 are LGHNA and YSLEER. V lost 3 bases to trimming and J lost 3 bases; unmatched junction nucleotides: 5. DNA for the CDR3: TGCGCCAGCAGCCAGTCAAGGACAGGGGACTATGGCTACACCTTC. The encoded protein is CASSQSRTGDYGYTF.

The gene calls are TRBV4-1 and TRBJ1-1; D is unresolved. V was shortened by 1 base and J by 2 bases, with 8 bases between the two germline ends. CDR3 length: 14 residues. Per germline, CDR1 MGHRA and CDR2 YSYEKL. The CDR3, as DNA: TGCGCCAGCAGCCAAGTTACGGGAAACACTGAAGCTTTCTTT. It translates to CASSQVTGNTEAFF.

The chain recombines TRBV29-1 with TRBJ1-2; D is unresolved. Deletions cut 4 bases from V and 4 bases from J, with 13 bases between. Germline V gene data show CDR1 as SQVTM and CDR2 as ANQGSEA. The CDR3 has 13 amino acids. In DNA form, the CDR3 reads TGCAGCGTTGCTGAGGCCGCAGTCTATGGCTACACCTTC. It codes for CSVAEAAVYGYTF.